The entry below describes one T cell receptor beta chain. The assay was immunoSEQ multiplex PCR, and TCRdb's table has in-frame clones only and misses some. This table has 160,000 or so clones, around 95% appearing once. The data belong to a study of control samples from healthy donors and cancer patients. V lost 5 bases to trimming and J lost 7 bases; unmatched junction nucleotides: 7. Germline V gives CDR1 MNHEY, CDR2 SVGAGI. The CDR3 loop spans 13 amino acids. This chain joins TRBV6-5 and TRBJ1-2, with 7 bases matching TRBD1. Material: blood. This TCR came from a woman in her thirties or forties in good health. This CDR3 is CASSNRRGLGYTF. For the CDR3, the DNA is TGTGCCAGCAGTAACCGAAGGGGGCTTGGCTACACCTTC.